This TCR beta chain was documented in a study of cytomegalovirus exposure and HLA in healthy donors (dated by TCRdb to 2017 to 2019). Study-level background: An earlier analysis of roughly 500 of the donors reported about 250 Gb of sequence data and 100 million to 130 million unique TCR beta sequences from approximately 180 million T cells. A later genetic analysis used genome-wide SNP genotypes for about 60% of the 666 donors, treating that subset as a discovery cohort. Among some 400 genotyped donors of the cohort, an average of about 240,000 unique TCR beta nucleotide sequences was sequenced per donor, of which 15% to 20% were non-productive. Alongside the repertoire data, information on donor age, sex, ethnicity and CMV serostatus was compiled. Rather than drawing on any new phenotypic data, the later analysis identified candidate immune exposures from TCR beta sequences and the way those sequences occurred across donors. Typing coverage differed by locus: A, B, C, DRB1 and DQB1 were typed in roughly 620-630 donors, DQA1 in around 500, DPA1 in nearly 610, and DPB1 in 400 to 490. The genetic ancestry cluster associated with self-reported Caucasian donors included approximately 85% of the roughly 400 genotyped donors. A later analysis re-examined previously published TCR beta repertoires from hundreds of donors and added high-resolution HLA genotyping to investigate patterns of TCR occurrence. To predict cytomegalovirus infection status, the study combined high-throughput TCR immunosequencing, statistical association of individual TCRs with disease status, and machine learning. An earlier analysis of several hundred of the donors applied high-throughput TCR beta sequencing to assess whether each TCR beta V gene segment acted as functional or pseudogenic. Class I and class II HLA loci were covered by the typing at four-digit resolution. Along with the approximately 700-subject first cohort, a separate validation cohort of roughly 110 different subjects was used. The study was designed to test whether signatures of past pathogen exposure could be identified by cataloging public T cell receptors. The study used immunosequencing to profile the T cell repertoires of 666 subjects and linked those repertoires to cytomegalovirus serostatus. All discovery cohort repertoires had been generated on a single sequencing platform. An early release that covered roughly 600 HLA-typed donors contained approximately 300 gigabases of sequencing data and around 85 million unique TCR sequences. Because of strong linkage in the cohort, five DR-DQ haplotypes were treated as single units for association and clustering. The paper as a whole reports these results and caveats: Because some donors lacked HLA typing at each locus, the association tests relied only on the typed subset. Presence/absence analyses assumed roughly uniform sequencing depth across donors, an assumption that may not hold. Some IMGT-functional V segments, including TRBV6-2 and TRBV6-3, could not be distinguished by the 87-base-pair reads and were therefore excluded. The study listed approximately 150 TCR beta chains as associated with cytomegalovirus. A later analysis associated around 16,000 TCR beta sequences with specific HLA alleles at a false discovery rate of 0.05. This cohort had only TCR beta chains sequenced, and the lack of alpha or paired-chain data limited which features could be detected. CMV serostatus was the only immune exposure information available for the cohort. Because counts were too low, seventeen rarely observed V segments, including chromosome 9 orphons, were excluded from the earlier analysis of roughly 580 of the donors. The authors suggested that the approach could potentially be extended to other disease states and immunological phenotypes. In a later analysis, TCR association rates were found to vary across HLA loci, with the most associated TCRs seen for DRB1 alleles and the fewest for HLA-C alleles. In a later analysis, HLA-associated TCR beta chains were found to be more clonally expanded and to have lower generation probabilities than equally common non-associated chains. In vitro tests confirmed that a few of the cytomegalovirus-associated TCR beta chains recognize cytomegalovirus antigens. In an earlier analysis of 450 to 750 of the donors, most TCR beta V segments appeared in productive rearrangements about 87% or about 30% of the time, broadly matching IMGT annotations. Most TCR sequences were observed very rarely across donors, whereas some public TCRs were present in many individuals. Strong co-occurrence of HLA alleles, especially DR and DQ, made assigning TCR associations to individual alleles difficult. The sequencing pipeline was judged likely to have produced a cluster of highly shared sequence variants as a technical artifact. The classifier was reported to diagnose cytomegalovirus status with high specificity and sensitivity in both the original and validation cohorts. Correlated functional status among segregating V segments might reflect linkage disequilibrium, but an unknown experimental factor could not be ruled out. A later genetic analysis associated a missense DCLRE1C variant with V-gene and J-gene trimming of TCR beta chains, and an independent cohort replicated the association. A later analysis found that most CMV-associated TCR beta chains appeared HLA-restricted, with HLA associations seemingly driven largely by CMV exposure. According to a later genetic analysis, donors in an Asian-associated ancestry cluster had fewer N-insertions in productive TCRs than the approximately 650-donor mean. A further reported finding was that TCR beta sequences accurately predicted the HLA-A and HLA-B alleles for most subjects in the first cohort. According to a later analysis, parvovirus B19, influenza, CMV and Epstein-Barr virus appeared linked to several top co-occurrence clusters.

Regarding this clone: What antigen it recognizes has not been identified. Nothing much larger sits one base from this clone, and base qualities are not available.

The cohort comprised 710 or so healthy bone marrow donors. All cohort members were sampled while nominally healthy, although unrecorded immune exposures were likely present. The donor was CMV seronegative and was included in the group of a few hundred seronegative cohort members. Every donor gave a peripheral blood sample, and the peripheral blood mononuclear cells from that sample were used for TCR beta sequencing. The Qiagen DNeasy Blood Extraction Kit was used to extract genomic DNA from the blood cell samples. Library method: the immunoSEQ multiplex PCR assay. The multiplex PCR relied on a mix of 60 forward primers for TCR Vbeta segments and 13 reverse primers for TCR Jbeta segments. A multiplex PCR assay on genomic DNA amplified the CDR3 region of rearranged TCR beta genes. On the Illumina HiSeq System, the amplified TCR beta libraries were sequenced as 87-base-pair reads. The study's own analysis went as follows. A later analysis counted about 82 million unique TCR beta chains across the 650 to 800 repertoires, and roughly 11 million of these chains were shared by at least two donors. Raw reads were error-corrected and collapsed into unique sequences by a nearest-neighbor algorithm in which closely related sequences were merged to remove PCR and sequencing errors. Alignment of CDR3 sequences to IMGT reference sequences was used to assign V, D and J gene segments. Each retained sequence needed at least a six-nucleotide match to both a V gene segment and a J gene segment. A rearrangement counted as productive if the CDR3 had no stop codons and remained in frame with V and J, and every other rearrangement counted as non-productive. CDR3 was defined by IMGT convention, running from the second conserved V-encoded cysteine to the conserved J-encoded phenylalanine. The earlier analysis of roughly 590 of the donors excluded sequences that lacked an unambiguous match to a single V gene segment. An earlier analysis of several hundred of the donors called V segments functional above 56.7% productive rearrangements and segregating when the between-donor standard deviation exceeded 5%. A statistical classification framework was built for diagnosing cytomegalovirus status from the catalog of TCR beta chain sequences. In a later analysis, TCR nucleotide sequences were compared against IMGT/GENE-DB human TR gene sequences so that V and J genes could be assigned. In a later analysis, CDR3 sequences and most-parsimonious VDJ recombination scenarios were assigned using the TCRdist pipeline. In a later analysis, each TCR beta chain was defined by its CDR3 amino acid sequence together with its V-gene family, and reads without a unique V-gene family were excluded. To address suspected cross-contamination and a sequencing artifact, a later analysis removed approximately 590 highly shared, low-generation-probability nucleotide sequences. In a later analysis, a clonal expansion index for each public chain was calculated from normalized within-repertoire ranks of inferred template counts. Generation probabilities in a later analysis came from a VDJ recombination model fitted to out-of-frame rearrangements, and those results were checked against IGoR. Hypergeometric tests were used in a later analysis to score TCR-TCR, TCR-HLA and TCR-CMV co-occurrence, with a repertoire-size bias correction applied to the TCR pairs. In a later analysis, false discovery rates were estimated by permuting HLA or CMV assignments 20 times. A later analysis grouped co-occurring TCRs with DBSCAN, adding TCRdist sequence similarity when clustering within HLA-allele-positive subsets. Co-occurrence clustering excluded repertoires with fewer than 30,000 or more than 120,000 public chains, plus five with anomalous nucleotide sharing. Drawn from immuneACCESS, this table holds only the in-frame rearrangements with V and J called that TCRdb kept. Clones are partly lost; checked studies trace under half to an unresolved V gene and leave the rest unexplained. V and J calls and clone size follow that table, whereas D and trimming were derived from the DNA. The sample table holds over 200,000 clones, of which about 89% were seen once. Of the sample, roughly 0.99% is held by the ten largest clones.

Its CDR3 holds 15 amino acids, cysteine through phenylalanine. Here the CDR3 DNA is all that survives: 45 bases in frame from base 1. Germline trimming amounts to 5 bases on V and 5 bases on J, with 9 as the count of junction bases outside the gene matches. CDR1 and CDR2 are read off the germline V gene (reference sequence) as WNHNN and SYGVQD. This receptor chain uses TRBV10-1 and TRBJ2-3, and 8 junctional nucleotides match TRBD1. This TCR derives from a woman aged 18-29 years in good health and CMV-seronegative. The sequenced sample was PBMCs. The CDR3 region: CASSTGQGNVDTQYF. The base sequence is TGCGCCAGCAGTACCGGACAGGGAAATGTAGATACGCAGTATTTT.